These 20 T cell receptor beta chains share one sample of origin, sequenced in a study of human T cells and chemical hapten exposure. Time point: patch test 3, about 24 weeks after DPC sensitization. Treatment denoted: therapeutic diphenylcyclopropenone sensitization with weekly scalp DPC. TCRdb independently ran MiXCR on the RACE reads; one entry per CDR3 protein. The sample comprises about 170,000 distinct CDR3 sequences, around 30% of which are singletons, and around 1.9% rests with the top ten. The starting material was whole blood, obtained in connection with sensitization to the hapten diphenylcyclopropenone (DPC). The receptor source for this set is a young woman with alopecia areata. Some clones in this sample may be carry-over from other donors' samples.

This clonotype was seen only once. This rearrangement joins TRBV20-1 to TRBJ2-1; tentatively, D is TRBD2 (8 bases). Germline values: CDR1 DFQATT, CDR2 SNEGSKA (reference sequence). This CDR3 has 16 amino acids. Between the trimmed V and J ends, which lost 6 bases and 12 bases, there was a span of 30 bases. CDR3 sequence: CSARGGPGGGYEVQFF. Written as DNA, the CDR3 is TGCAGTGCCAGGGGGGGCCCGGGAGGGGGCTACGAAGTGCAGTTCTTC.

The chain is built from TRBV10-3 and TRBJ1-6; TRBD1 is a possible D gene (5 bases). Germline V lookup: CDR1 ENHRY, CDR2 SYGVKD. V was trimmed by 6 bases and J by 7 bases, leaving 13 bases between them. There are 14 residues in the CDR3. The DNA for the CDR3 is TGTGCCATCAGGGAGCCGAGGGGAAATTCACCCCTCCACTTT. It codes for CAIREPRGNSPLHF.

This rearrangement joins TRBV18 to TRBJ1-1, with 9 nucleotides matching TRBD1. The germline V gene encodes CDR1 KGHSH and CDR2 LQKENI. The trim removed 2 bases at V and 0 bases at J, leaving 1 base unmatched. The CDR3 runs 15 residues. In DNA, the CDR3 is TGTGCCAGCTCACCAGGACAGGGGATGAACACTGAAGCTTTCTTT. Protein product: CASSPGQGMNTEAFF.

The chain uses TRBV25-1 and TRBJ2-3; no clear D. The CDR3 sequence is 14 residues long. Trimming cost V 1 base and J 1 base, with 6 bases left between them. The V gene's germline CDR1 is MGHDK and CDR2 SYGVNS. The CDR3: CASSEWVGTDTQYF. DNA of the CDR3: TGTGCCAGCAGTGAATGGGTTGGCACAGATACGCAGTATTTT.

The rearrangement joins TRBV7-3 to TRBJ2-1, with D unresolved. Trimming left V 6 bases short and J 7 bases short, with 13 bases between. Germline V lookup: CDR1 SGHTA, CDR2 FQGTGA. This CDR3 comprises 13 residues. CDR3 bases: TGTGCCAGCAGGCTTAGTCCCACAAATGAGCAGTTCTTC. Translated: CASRLSPTNEQFF.

This clonotype came up a few times. The chain is built from TRBV4-3 and TRBJ2-1; D is possibly TRBD1 or TRBD2 (6 bases each). V shed 1 base and J shed 15 bases, with 19 bases lying between them. The CDR3 has 14 amino acids. Germline CDR1 and CDR2: LGHNA and YSLEER. The chain's CDR3 is CASSQGGGRLGLFF. For the CDR3, the DNA is TGCGCCAGCAGCCAAGGAGGGGGGAGGCTGGGATTGTTCTTC.

This clonotype has a handful of counts. The chain uses TRBV15 and TRBJ2-7; D ambiguous. Trimming left V 1 base short and J 9 bases short, with 13 bases between. This CDR3 comprises 13 residues. Germline CDR1 and CDR2: LNHNV and YYDKDF (reference sequence). This CDR3 reads CATSRGVEARQYF. CDR3 nucleotides: TGTGCCACCAGCAGAGGCGTCGAGGCAAGGCAGTACTTC.

The V gene is TRBV5-1, the J gene TRBJ1-6; TRBD1 is a possible D gene (5 bases). Germline values: CDR1 SGHRS, CDR2 YFSETQ. The CDR3 runs to 16 residues. The V end lost 6 bases, the J end lost 3 bases, and 16 bases lay between the germline ends. DNA for the CDR3: TGCGCCAGCAAGGTGGACGGGACGGGCTATAATTCACCCCTCCACTTT. Encoded protein: CASKVDGTGYNSPLHF.

V usage is TRBV7-9 and J usage is TRBJ2-3; 7 bases align to TRBD1. CDR1 and CDR2 from the germline V gene are SEHNR and FQNEAQ (reference sequence). Trimming took 5 bases from V and 2 from J; bases not matched to a gene: 7. The CDR3 covers 15 residues. The CDR3: CASSTPTGATDTQYF. The CDR3 nucleotides are TGTGCCAGCAGCACCCCCACAGGGGCCACAGATACGCAGTATTTT.

Many counts were recorded for this clonotype. The V call is TRBV18, the J call TRBJ2-5; no definite D call. The CDR3 runs to 14 residues. V was cut by 0 bases and J by 4 bases, with 9 bases left in between. Germline V gives CDR1 KGHSH, CDR2 LQKENI. CDR3 sequence: CASSPPWVGETQYF. As DNA, the CDR3 is TGTGCCAGCTCACCACCGTGGGTAGGAGAGACCCAGTACTTC.

V and J are TRBV7-2 and TRBJ2-4; D perhaps matches TRBD1 (5 bases). Trimming pared 5 bases from V and 0 bases from J, leaving 23 bases between. The CDR3 runs 19 residues. Germline CDR1 is SGHTA and CDR2 is FQGNSA. CDR3 DNA: TGTGCCAGCAGCCGGCCGACACGGACACCAGCTCTAGCCAAAAACATTCAGTACTTC. Its translation: CASSRPTRTPALAKNIQYF.

This clonotype was recorded a few times. The chain uses TRBV29-1 and TRBJ2-2; D not resolved. The CDR3 length is 13 residues. V was shortened by 2 bases and J by 0 bases, with 4 bases between the two germline ends. From germline, CDR1 is SQVTM and CDR2 ANQGSEA. CDR3 coding DNA: TGCAGCGTTGAACCGTCGAACACCGGGGAGCTGTTTTTT. Translation gives CSVEPSNTGELFF.

This chain links TRBV6-5 with TRBJ2-1; maybe TRBD1 (6 bases). The CDR3 runs 16 residues. V was shortened by 2 bases and J by 4 bases, with 15 bases between the two germline ends. From germline, CDR1 is MNHEY and CDR2 SVGAGI. CDR3 sequence (DNA): TGTGCCAGCAGTTACCCAGGGGAAAGGGGGTACAATGAGCAGTTCTTC. This sequence encodes CASSYPGERGYNEQFF.

This chain connects TRBV11-2 to TRBJ2-1, with 14 bases identical to TRBD2. This CDR3 is 15 amino acids long. V was pared by 1 base and J by 10 bases, with 3 bases of the junction left unmatched. Per germline, CDR1 SGHAT and CDR2 FQNNGV. CDR3 DNA: TGTGCCAGCAGCTTAGCGACTAGCGGGAGGGGCGAGCAGTTCTTC. It is translated as CASSLATSGRGEQFF.

This chain uses TRBV5-1 with TRBJ2-1; a weak D match, TRBD1 (5 bases). Trimming took off 0 bases at V and 8 bases at J, with 9 bases between the two ends. Germline V CDR1 and CDR2: SGHRS, YFSETQ. This CDR3 spans 13 amino acids. The DNA for the CDR3 is TGCGCCAGCAGCTTGGAGTTAGGGGATGAGCAGTTCTTC. Translating gives CASSLELGDEQFF.

Only a few counts were recorded for this clonotype. The chain combines TRBV11-2 with TRBJ2-5; D perhaps matches TRBD2 (5 bases). This CDR3 has 13 amino acids. Germline CDR1 SGHAT, CDR2 FQNNGV. V lost 2 bases to trimming and J lost 4 bases, with 8 bases between them. CDR3 protein: CASSLPGGETQYF. In nucleotides, the CDR3 is TGTGCCAGCAGCTTACCTGGAGGAGAGACCCAGTACTTC.

Only a few counts were recorded for this clonotype. V and J are TRBV15 and TRBJ2-5, with a tentative D call TRBD2 (5 bases). In germline, CDR1 is LNHNV, CDR2 YYDKDF (reference sequence). The CDR3 totals 14 residues. V dropped 1 base and J dropped 3 bases, with 9 bases sitting between them. The chain's CDR3 is CATSRAPGKETQYF. The CDR3, as DNA: TGTGCCACCAGCAGAGCACCCGGGAAAGAGACCCAGTACTTC.

The CDR3 DNA reads as TGCGCCAGCAGCTCCGTACAGGGTAGGTACGAGCAGTACTTC. Translation: CASSSVQGRYEQYF. The chain couples TRBV5-1 to TRBJ2-7; tentatively, D is TRBD1 (6 bases). The V and J ends lost 3 bases and 4 bases respectively, with 14 bases between them. The CDR3 extends over 14 amino acids. CDR1 is SGHRS and CDR2 is YFSETQ in the germline V gene.

This sequence joins TRBV14 and TRBJ1-1, with 9 bases identical to TRBD1. Germline V lookup: CDR1 SGHDN, CDR2 FVKESK. With V trimmed by 1 base and J by 7 bases, 13 bases remained unmatched. The CDR3 length is 17 residues. As DNA, the CDR3 is TGTGCCAGCAGCCAAGCTGGGTGGGGACAGGGACCTTTTGAAGCTTTCTTT. Translating it yields CASSQAGWGQGPFEAFF. Together with reference TRBV14 and TRBJ1-1, the CDR3 gives the full variable domain: EAGVTQFPSHSVIEKGQTVTLRCDPISGHDNLYWYRRVMGKEIKFLLHFVKESKQDESGMPNNRFLAERTGGTYSTLKVQPAELEDSGVYFCASSQAGWGQGPFEAFFGQGTRLTVV.

V is TRBV6-2 or TRBV6-3 and J is TRBJ2-4, with a weak D call TRBD1 (6 bases). This CDR3 contains 13 residues. The V end lost 7 bases, the J end lost 9 bases, and 16 bases lay between the germline ends. CDR1 is MNHEY and CDR2 is SVGEGT in the germline V gene. The CDR3 bases are TGTGCCAGCACCTCAGGGGCCGGCGGCATTCAGTACTTC. It is translated as CASTSGAGGIQYF.